Listed here are 8 T cell receptor beta chains from one sample, sequenced in a study of blood T cell repertoires in COVID-19 (dated by TCRdb to about 2020). To prepare the library, the immunoSEQ multiplex PCR assay was applied. The table comes from immuneACCESS by way of TCRdb, which keeps in-frame sequences with V and J called. Part of the clones is missing from these tables; in studies checked, under half for an unresolved V gene and the rest for unknown reasons. Here the sample has about 380,000 clones; roughly 84% occur a single time. The biggest ten clones account for 2.5% to 3% of the sample. The sample was PBMCs or T cells enriched from blood (not recorded which). These receptors were collected from a woman aged 25 to 39 who had recovered from COVID-19.

This chain links TRBV4-2 with TRBJ2-7; possibly TRBD1 for D (6 bases). The V gene lost 4 bases and the J gene lost 2 bases, with 12 bases spanning the gap. Germline CDR1 reads LGHNA; CDR2 reads YNFKEQ. This CDR3 spans 14 amino acids. The CDR3 DNA follows: TGTGCCAGCAGCCGATCGACAGGCACCTACGAGCAGTACTTC. Its translation: CASSRSTGTYEQYF.

The rearrangement uses TRBV7-8 and TRBJ1-6; possible D gene TRBD1, 5 bases. Germline V gives CDR1 SGHVS, CDR2 FQNEAQ. V was trimmed by 2 bases and J by 6 bases, leaving 14 bases between them. The CDR3 sequence is 16 residues long. CDR3 nucleotide sequence: TGTGCCAGCAGCTTAATCTCGTCAGGGTCTAATTCACCCCTCCACTTT. Protein sequence: CASSLISSGSNSPLHF.

With regard to this clone: This same CDR3 is encoded by further DNA sequences in the sample. V and J are TRBV2 and TRBJ1-2, with 9 bases matching TRBD1. V gave up 7 bases and J gave up 4 bases; unmatched junction bases: 4. CDR1 and CDR2 (germline): SNHLY, FYNNEI. The CDR3 runs 13 residues. CDR3 nucleotide sequence: TGTGCCAGCAAGGGACAGGGAGGCTATGGCTACACCTTC. Translation: CASKGQGGYGYTF.

This chain connects TRBV10-3 to TRBJ1-1, with TRBD1 identical over 9 bases. The CDR3 spans 17 residues. Germline CDR1 is ENHRY and CDR2 is SYGVKD. Losses at the gene ends were 3 bases for V and 5 bases for J; bases not matched to a gene: 13. The CDR3 coding sequence is TGTGCCATCAGTGACCGGGACAGGGACCTCTTAGGAACTGAAGCTTTCTTT. This codes for CAISDRDRDLLGTEAFF.

The V and J genes are TRBV2 and TRBJ1-3, with 12 bases matching TRBD1. The junction had 4 bases not matched to a gene; V was cut back by 3 bases and J by 7 bases. The CDR3 totals 15 residues. CDR1 is SNHLY, CDR2 FYNNEI, per germline. The CDR3 region is CASSEGQGAWNTIYF. In nucleotides, the CDR3 is TGTGCCAGCAGTGAGGGACAGGGGGCGTGGAACACCATATATTTT.

This clone was seen only a few times. The gene calls are TRBV28 and TRBJ1-2; maybe TRBD1 (6 bases). The ends were cut back, 2 bases at V and 2 bases at J, with 15 bases in the middle. This CDR3 is 16 amino acids long. The germline CDR1 and CDR2 sequences are MDHEN and SYDVKM. CDR3 nucleotides: TGTGCCAGCAGTTTAAGCGGGACACCAGACAACTATGGCTACACCTTC. This gives the protein CASSLSGTPDNYGYTF.

V usage is TRBV2 and J usage is TRBJ2-1, with 7 bases aligning to TRBD1. Trimming at V came to 4 bases and at J to 12 bases, leaving 18 bases not matched to a gene. CDR3 length equals 16 residues. CDR1 is SNHLY and CDR2 is FYNNEI in the germline V gene. The CDR3 DNA follows: TGTGCCAGCAGTGGGTCGACAGGGAATAGGGCAAGAGGGCAGTTCTTC. It specifies CASSGSTGNRARGQFF.

This chain links TRBV28 with TRBJ2-3; weak D call: TRBD1 (6 bases). CDR1 is MDHEN and CDR2 is SYDVKM in the germline V gene. The CDR3 contains 14 residues. V was trimmed by 3 bases and J by 6 bases, leaving 13 bases between them. In DNA, the CDR3 is TGTGCCAGCAGTTTCCCAACAGGGTTTGATACGCAGTATTTT. This gives the protein CASSFPTGFDTQYF.